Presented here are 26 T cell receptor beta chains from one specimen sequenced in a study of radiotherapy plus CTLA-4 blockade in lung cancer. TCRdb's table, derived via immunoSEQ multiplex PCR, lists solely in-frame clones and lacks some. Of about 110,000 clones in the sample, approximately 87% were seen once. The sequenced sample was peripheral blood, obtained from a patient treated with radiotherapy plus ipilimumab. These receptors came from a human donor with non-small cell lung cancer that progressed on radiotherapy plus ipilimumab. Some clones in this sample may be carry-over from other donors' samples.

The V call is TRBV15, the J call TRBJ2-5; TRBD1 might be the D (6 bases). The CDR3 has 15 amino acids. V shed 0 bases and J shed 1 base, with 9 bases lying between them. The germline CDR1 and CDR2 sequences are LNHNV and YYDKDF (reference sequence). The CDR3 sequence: CATSRDQDSQETQYF. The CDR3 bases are TGTGCCACCAGCAGAGATCAGGACAGCCAAGAGACCCAGTACTTC.

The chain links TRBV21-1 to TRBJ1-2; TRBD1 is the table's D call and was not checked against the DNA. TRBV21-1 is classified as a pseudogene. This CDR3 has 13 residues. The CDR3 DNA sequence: TGTGCCAGCAGCAGTACAGGGGGCAGAGGCTACACCTTC. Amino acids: CASSSTGGRGYTF.

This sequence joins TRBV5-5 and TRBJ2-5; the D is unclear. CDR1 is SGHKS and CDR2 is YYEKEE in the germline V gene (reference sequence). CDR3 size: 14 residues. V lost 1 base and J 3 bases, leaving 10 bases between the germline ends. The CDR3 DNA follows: TGTGCCAGCAGCTTGTACACGCCCGAAGAGACCCAGTACTTC. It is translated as CASSLYTPEETQYF.

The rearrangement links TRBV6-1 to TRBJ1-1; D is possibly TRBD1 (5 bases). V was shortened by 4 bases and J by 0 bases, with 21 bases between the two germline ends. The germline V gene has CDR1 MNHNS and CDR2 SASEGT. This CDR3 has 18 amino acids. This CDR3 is CASSGRGGDSAMNTEAFF. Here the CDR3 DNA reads TGTGCCAGCAGTGGTAGAGGTGGTGACAGTGCCATGAACACTGAAGCTTTCTTT.

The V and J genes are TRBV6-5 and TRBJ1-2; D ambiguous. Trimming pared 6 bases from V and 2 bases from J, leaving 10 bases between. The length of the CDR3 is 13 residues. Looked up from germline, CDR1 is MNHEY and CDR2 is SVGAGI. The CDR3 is CASRPDGNYGYTF. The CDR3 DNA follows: TGTGCCAGCAGACCGGACGGGAACTATGGCTACACCTTC.

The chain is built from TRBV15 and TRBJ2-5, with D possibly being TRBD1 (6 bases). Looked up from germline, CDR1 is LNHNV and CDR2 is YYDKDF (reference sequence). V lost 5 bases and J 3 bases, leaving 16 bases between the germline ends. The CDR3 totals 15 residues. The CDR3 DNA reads TGTGCCACCAGCGGCGACAGGTTGGGGGAAGAGACCCAGTACTTC. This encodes CATSGDRLGEETQYF.

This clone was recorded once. The CDR3 reads CASSSGGTAGNTIYF. The CDR3 nucleotides are TGTGCCAGTAGTTCAGGGGGGACAGCCGGAAACACCATATATTTT. The J gene is TRBJ1-3, the V gene TRBV19; 7 bases line up with TRBD1. The CDR3 contains 15 residues. The germline V gene encodes CDR1 LNHDA and CDR2 SQIVND (reference sequence). The ends lost 5 bases at V and 4 bases at J; junction bases unmatched: 8.

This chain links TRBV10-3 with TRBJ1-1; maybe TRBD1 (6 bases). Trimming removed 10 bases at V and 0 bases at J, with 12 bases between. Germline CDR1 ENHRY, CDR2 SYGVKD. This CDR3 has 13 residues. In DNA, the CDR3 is TGTGCCACGCATGGACAGTTGAACACTGAAGCTTTCTTT. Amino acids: CATHGQLNTEAFF.

CDR3 loop: CASSGWDRPNEKLFF. DNA of the CDR3: TGTGCCAGCAGCGGGTGGGACAGACCTAATGAAAAACTGTTTTTT. This chain uses TRBV5-6 with TRBJ1-4; 7 nucleotides match TRBD1. V shed 4 bases, J shed 3 bases, and the junction held 6 bases outside the gene matches. Germline CDR1 and CDR2: SGHDT and YYEEEE. This CDR3 has 15 residues.

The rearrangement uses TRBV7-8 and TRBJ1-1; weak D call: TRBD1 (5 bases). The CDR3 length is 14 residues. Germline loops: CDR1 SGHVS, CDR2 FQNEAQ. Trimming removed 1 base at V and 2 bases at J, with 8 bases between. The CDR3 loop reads CASSLVGGNTEAFF. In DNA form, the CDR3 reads TGTGCCAGCAGCTTAGTGGGGGGAAACACTGAAGCTTTCTTT.

The CDR3 protein is CASSPRAGGDRYEQYF. The CDR3 DNA reads as TGTGCCAGCAGCCCTCGGGCAGGGGGCGATCGCTACGAGCAGTACTTC. J is TRBJ2-7 and V is TRBV9, with 8 bases matching TRBD1. The CDR3 has 16 amino acids. V shed 4 bases, J shed 3 bases, and the junction held 12 bases outside the gene matches. Germline loops: CDR1 SGDLS, CDR2 YYNGEE.

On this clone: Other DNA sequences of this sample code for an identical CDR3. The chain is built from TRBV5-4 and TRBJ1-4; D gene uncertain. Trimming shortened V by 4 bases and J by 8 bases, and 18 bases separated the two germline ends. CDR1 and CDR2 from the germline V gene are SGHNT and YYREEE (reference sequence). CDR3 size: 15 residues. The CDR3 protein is CASSTPGDGGEKLFF. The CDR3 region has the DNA TGTGCCAGCAGCACACCGGGAGATGGCGGGGAAAAACTGTTTTTT. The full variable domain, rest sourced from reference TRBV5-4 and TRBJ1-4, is ETGVTQSPTHLIKTRGQQVTLRCSSQSGHNTVSWYQQALGQGPQFIFQYYREEENGRGNFPPRFSGLQFPNYSSELNVNALELDDSALYLCASSTPGDGGEKLFFGSGTQLSVL.

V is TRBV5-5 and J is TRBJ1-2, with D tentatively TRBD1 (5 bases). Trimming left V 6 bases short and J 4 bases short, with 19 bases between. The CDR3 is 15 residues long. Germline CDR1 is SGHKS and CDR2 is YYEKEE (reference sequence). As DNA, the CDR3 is TGTGCCAGCATCCCTCGCCTCAGGGAGCTCTATGGCTACACCTTC. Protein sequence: CASIPRLRELYGYTF.

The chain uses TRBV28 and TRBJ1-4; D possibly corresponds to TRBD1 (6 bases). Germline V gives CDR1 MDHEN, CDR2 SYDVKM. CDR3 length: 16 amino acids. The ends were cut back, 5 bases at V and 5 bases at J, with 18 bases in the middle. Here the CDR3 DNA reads TGTGCCAGCAGTAGGCTCACCGGTCAGGGGAATGAAAAACTGTTTTTT. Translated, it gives CASSRLTGQGNEKLFF.

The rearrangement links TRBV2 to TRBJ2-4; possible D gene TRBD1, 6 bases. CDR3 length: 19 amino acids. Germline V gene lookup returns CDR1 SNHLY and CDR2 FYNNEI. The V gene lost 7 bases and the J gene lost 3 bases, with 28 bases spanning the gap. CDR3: CASMLSRLTTGLGKNIQYF. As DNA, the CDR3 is TGTGCCAGCATGCTCTCCCGTCTTACGACAGGTTTGGGCAAAAACATTCAGTACTTC.

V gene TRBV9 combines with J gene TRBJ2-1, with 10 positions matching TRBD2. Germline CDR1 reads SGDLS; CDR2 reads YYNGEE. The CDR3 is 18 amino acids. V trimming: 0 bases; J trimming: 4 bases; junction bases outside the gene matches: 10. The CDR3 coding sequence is TGTGCCAGCAGCGTAGGGCTAGCGGGGGCCCCCTTGTACAATGAGCAGTTCTTC. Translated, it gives CASSVGLAGAPLYNEQFF.

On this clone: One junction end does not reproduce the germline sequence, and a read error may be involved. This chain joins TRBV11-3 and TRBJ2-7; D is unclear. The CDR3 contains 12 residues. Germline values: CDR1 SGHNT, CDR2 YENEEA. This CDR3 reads CASSHGWASPHF. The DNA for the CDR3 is TGTGCCAGCAGCCATGGATGGGCTTCTCCCCACTTC.

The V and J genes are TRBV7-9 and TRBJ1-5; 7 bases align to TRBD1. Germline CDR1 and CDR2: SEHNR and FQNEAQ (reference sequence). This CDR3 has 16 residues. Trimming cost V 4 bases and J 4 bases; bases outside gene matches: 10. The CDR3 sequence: CASSSSTQGRNQPQHF. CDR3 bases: TGTGCCAGCAGCTCGTCTACACAGGGGCGTAATCAGCCCCAGCATTTT.

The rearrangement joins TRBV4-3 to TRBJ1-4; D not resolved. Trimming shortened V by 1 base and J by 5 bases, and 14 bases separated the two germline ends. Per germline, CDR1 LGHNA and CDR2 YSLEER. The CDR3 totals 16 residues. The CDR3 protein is CASSQAYRAFNEKLFF. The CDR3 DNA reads TGCGCCAGCAGCCAAGCCTACCGGGCCTTCAATGAAAAACTGTTTTTT.

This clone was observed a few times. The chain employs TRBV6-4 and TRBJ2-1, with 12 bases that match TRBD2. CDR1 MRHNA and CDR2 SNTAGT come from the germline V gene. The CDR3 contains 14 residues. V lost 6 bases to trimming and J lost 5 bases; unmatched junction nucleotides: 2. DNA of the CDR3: TGTGCCAGCAGCGGACTAGCGGGAAACAATGAGCAGTTCTTC. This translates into CASSGLAGNNEQFF.

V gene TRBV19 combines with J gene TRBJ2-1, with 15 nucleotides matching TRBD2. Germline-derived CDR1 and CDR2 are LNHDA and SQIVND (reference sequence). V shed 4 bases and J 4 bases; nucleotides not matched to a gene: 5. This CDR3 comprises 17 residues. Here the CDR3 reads CASSKSGTSGGYNEQFF. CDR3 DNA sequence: TGTGCCAGTAGTAAGTCCGGGACTAGCGGGGGGTACAATGAGCAGTTCTTC.

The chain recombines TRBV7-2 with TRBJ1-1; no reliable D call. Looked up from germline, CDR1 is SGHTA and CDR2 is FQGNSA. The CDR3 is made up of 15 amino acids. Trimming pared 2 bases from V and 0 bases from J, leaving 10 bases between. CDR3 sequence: CASSLTITVNTEAFF. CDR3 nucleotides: TGTGCCAGCAGCTTAACCATAACGGTGAACACTGAAGCTTTCTTT.

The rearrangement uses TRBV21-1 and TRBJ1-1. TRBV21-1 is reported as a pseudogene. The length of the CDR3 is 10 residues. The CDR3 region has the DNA TGTGCCAGCAAGGAAACTGAAGCTTTCTTT. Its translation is CASKETEAFF.

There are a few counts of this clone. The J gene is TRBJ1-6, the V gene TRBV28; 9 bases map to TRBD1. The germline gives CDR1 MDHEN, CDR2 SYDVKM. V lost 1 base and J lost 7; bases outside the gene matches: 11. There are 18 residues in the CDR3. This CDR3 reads CASSLLGGFGQGNSPLHF. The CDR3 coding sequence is TGTGCCAGCAGTTTATTAGGAGGGTTTGGACAGGGGAATTCACCCCTCCACTTT.

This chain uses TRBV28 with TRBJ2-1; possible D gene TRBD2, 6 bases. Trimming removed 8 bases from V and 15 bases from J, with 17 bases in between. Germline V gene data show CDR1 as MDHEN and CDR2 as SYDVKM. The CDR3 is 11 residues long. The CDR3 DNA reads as TGTGCCAGCGGGTTCTTTGCGGGGTTGTTCTTC. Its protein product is CASGFFAGLFF.

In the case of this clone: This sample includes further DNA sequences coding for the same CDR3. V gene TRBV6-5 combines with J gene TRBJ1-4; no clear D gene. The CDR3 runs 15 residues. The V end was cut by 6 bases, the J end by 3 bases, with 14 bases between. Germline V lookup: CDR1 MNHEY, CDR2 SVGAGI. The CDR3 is CASSLARTSNEKLFF. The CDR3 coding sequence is TGTGCCAGCAGCCTAGCTAGGACGTCTAATGAAAAACTGTTTTTT.